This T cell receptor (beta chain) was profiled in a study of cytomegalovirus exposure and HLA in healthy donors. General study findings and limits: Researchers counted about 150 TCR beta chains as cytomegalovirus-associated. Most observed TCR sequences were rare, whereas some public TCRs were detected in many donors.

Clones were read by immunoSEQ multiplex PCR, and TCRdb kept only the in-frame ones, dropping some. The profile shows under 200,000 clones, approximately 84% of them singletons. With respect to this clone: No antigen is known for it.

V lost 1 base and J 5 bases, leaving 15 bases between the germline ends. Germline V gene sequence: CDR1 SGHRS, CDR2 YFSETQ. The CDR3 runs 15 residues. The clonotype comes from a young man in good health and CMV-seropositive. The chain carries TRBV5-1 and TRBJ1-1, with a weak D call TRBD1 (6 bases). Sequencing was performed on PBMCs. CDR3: CASSLMGATITEAFF. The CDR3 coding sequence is TGCGCCAGCAGCTTGATGGGGGCGACGATAACTGAAGCTTTCTTT.